The 22 T cell receptor beta chains below come from one sample, sequenced in a study of control samples from healthy donors and cancer patients. Data came from immunoSEQ multiplex PCR; TCRdb stores just in-frame clones and leaves some out. The table lists about 160,000 clones, about 94% of them singletons, with approximately 8% in the top ten. Sequenced input: blood. Receptor source: a woman between 40 and 55 years old in good health.

This chain uses TRBV5-1 with TRBJ1-5; a weak D match, TRBD1 (5 bases). Per the germline V gene, CDR1 is SGHRS and CDR2 is YFSETQ. Deletions cut 0 bases from V and 4 bases from J, with 8 bases between. CDR3 length equals 14 residues. CDR3 DNA: TGCGCCAGCAGCTTGGGACAGCTAAATCAGCCCCAGCATTTT. Residues: CASSLGQLNQPQHF.

The chain carries TRBV7-9 and TRBJ1-3; 8 bases are a match to TRBD1. Looked up from germline, CDR1 is SEHNR and CDR2 is FQNEAQ (reference sequence). J gave up 7 bases and V 1 base, and 3 bases lay outside the gene matches. There are 14 residues in the CDR3. CDR3 bases: TGTGCCAGCAGCTTAGGACAGGGGACCAACACCATATATTTT. Translation gives CASSLGQGTNTIYF.

This clone was counted once. The chain joins TRBV6-6 to TRBJ2-5; D is unclear. Trimming left V 6 bases short and J 5 bases short, with 13 bases between. Per germline, CDR1 MNHNY and CDR2 SVGAGI (reference sequence). The CDR3 loop spans 13 amino acids. The chain's CDR3 is CASRPVEWETQYF. The CDR3 DNA is TGTGCCAGCAGACCAGTAGAGTGGGAGACCCAGTACTTC.

The chain recombines TRBV7-9 with TRBJ2-2; D possibly corresponds to TRBD1 (6 bases). Per the germline V gene, CDR1 is SEHNR and CDR2 is FQNEAQ (reference sequence). Between the trimmed V and J ends, which lost 4 bases and 1 base, there was a span of 10 bases. The CDR3 contains 15 residues. The CDR3 coding sequence is TGTGCCAGCAGCTACCGGGACAAGAACACCGGGGAGCTGTTTTTT. Residues: CASSYRDKNTGELFF.

This clone appeared a single time. The DNA for the CDR3 is TGTGCCAGCAGCTTAGGGCAGATGAACACTGAAGCTTTCTTT. Translated, it gives CASSLGQMNTEAFF. The chain recombines TRBV7-2 with TRBJ1-1; D is uncertain. Trimming took off 1 base at V and 0 bases at J, with 6 bases between the two ends. The CDR3 contains 14 residues. CDR1 and CDR2 from the germline V gene are SGHTA and FQGNSA.

V and J are TRBV7-6 and TRBJ1-5, with TRBD1 matching over 10 bases. The CDR3 spans 17 residues. V was pared by 1 base and J by 7 bases, with 10 bases of the junction left unmatched. The germline V gene has CDR1 SGHVS and CDR2 FNYEAQ. In DNA, the CDR3 is TGTGCCAGCAGCTTAGAGCGAGACAGGGGGCTAGGGCAGCCCCAGCATTTT. This sequence encodes CASSLERDRGLGQPQHF. The full variable domain, with the rest looked up from reference TRBV7-6 and TRBJ1-5, is GAGVSQSPRYKVTKRGQDVALRCDPISGHVSLYWYRQALGQGPEFLTYFNYEAQQDKSGLPNDRFSAERPEGSISTLTIQRTEQRDSAMYRCASSLERDRGLGQPQHFGDGTRLSIL.

The V call is TRBV9, the J call TRBJ1-6; D unresolved. This CDR3 has 15 residues. V was pared by 0 bases and J by 4 bases, with 8 bases between. Germline CDR1 reads SGDLS; CDR2 reads YYNGEE. The CDR3 coding sequence is TGTGCCAGCAGCGTAGAGACGGGTTATAATTCACCCCTCCACTTT. Its protein is CASSVETGYNSPLHF.

This sequence joins TRBV6-6 and TRBJ2-7; D is unclear. The CDR3 runs 12 residues. CDR1 is MNHNY and CDR2 is SVGAGI in the germline V gene (reference sequence). Deletions cut 7 bases from V and 6 bases from J, with 13 bases between. CDR3 in amino acids: CASTNEMSEQYF. The CDR3 DNA reads TGTGCCAGCACCAACGAGATGAGCGAGCAGTACTTC.

As regards this clone: At one of its ends the junction is not consistent with the germline gene, which may arise from a read error. The chain uses TRBV15 and TRBJ2-2; 12 positions match TRBD1. Germline CDR1 is LNHNV and CDR2 is YYDKDF (reference sequence). CDR3 size: 16 residues. DNA for the CDR3: TGTGCCACCAGCAGACCCGTGGGACAGGGGGCCGGAGAGCTGTTTTTT. Translation gives CATSRPVGQGAGELFF.

The CDR3 DNA reads TGTGCCATCATCGCAGGGGTTGATGGCTACACCTTC. This sequence encodes CAIIAGVDGYTF. This rearrangement joins TRBV10-3 to TRBJ1-2; TRBD1 might be the D (6 bases). This CDR3 contains 12 residues. V shed 7 bases and J shed 6 bases, with 12 bases lying between them. Per the germline V gene, CDR1 is ENHRY and CDR2 is SYGVKD.

V and J are TRBV9 and TRBJ1-6; 8 positions agree with TRBD1. The CDR3 consists of 15 residues. The J segment lost 9 bases and the V segment lost 3 bases, leaving 8 bases of the junction unmatched. In germline, CDR1 is SGDLS, CDR2 YYNGEE. The CDR3 DNA follows: TGTGCCAGCAGCGCGTGGCAGGGGGCAGGTTCACCCCTCCACTTT. This sequence encodes CASSAWQGAGSPLHF. The full variable domain, completed using reference TRBV9 and TRBJ1-6, is DSGVTQTPKHLITATGQRVTLRCSPRSGDLSVYWYQQSLDQGLQFLIQYYNGEERAKGNILERFSAQQFPDLHSELNLSSLELGDSALYFCASSAWQGAGSPLHFGNGTRLTVT.

The chain is built from TRBV9 and TRBJ1-4; D is undetermined. Between the trimmed V and J ends, which lost 3 bases and 8 bases, there was a span of 20 bases. This CDR3 contains 16 residues. Germline CDR1 and CDR2: SGDLS and YYNGEE. The DNA for the CDR3 is TGTGCCAGCAGCGCCCTCCGTGGAGGGAGGAGGGAAAAACTGTTTTTT. Protein: CASSALRGGRREKLFF.

The J gene is TRBJ2-2, the V gene TRBV18; D gene uncertain. Trimming took 6 bases from V and 0 from J, leaving 14 bases between them. Germline loops: CDR1 KGHSH, CDR2 LQKENI. This CDR3 has 16 residues. This CDR3 reads CASSPRAPSNTGELFF. The CDR3 DNA sequence: TGTGCCAGCTCCCCAAGGGCCCCCTCGAACACCGGGGAGCTGTTTTTT.

The CDR3 region has the DNA TGTGCCAGCAGTTCGACAGGGTTTGGCGGCTACACCTTC. The encoded protein is CASSSTGFGGYTF. The V gene is TRBV27, the J gene TRBJ1-2; TRBD1 matches 7 bases. Trimming removed 4 bases from V and 8 bases from J; junction bases left unmatched: 7. The CDR3 length is 13 residues. Per the germline V gene, CDR1 is MNHEY and CDR2 is SMNVEV (reference sequence).

The genes are TRBV9 and TRBJ1-1; D not certain. The CDR3 totals 15 residues. CDR1 SGDLS and CDR2 YYNGEE come from the germline V gene. Trimming pared 0 bases from V and 0 bases from J, leaving 9 bases between. The CDR3 loop reads CASSVGGSLNTEAFF. CDR3 nucleotide sequence: TGTGCCAGCAGCGTAGGAGGCAGTCTGAACACTGAAGCTTTCTTT. The whole variable domain, remainder taken from reference TRBV9 and TRBJ1-1, is DSGVTQTPKHLITATGQRVTLRCSPRSGDLSVYWYQQSLDQGLQFLIQYYNGEERAKGNILERFSAQQFPDLHSELNLSSLELGDSALYFCASSVGGSLNTEAFFGQGTRLTVV.

This chain connects TRBV19 to TRBJ1-2, with 8 nucleotides matching TRBD1. The J segment lost 1 base and the V segment lost 3 bases, leaving 13 bases of the junction unmatched. Germline lookup yields CDR1 LNHDA and CDR2 SQIVND (reference sequence). CDR3 length equals 18 residues. CDR3 protein: CASSIRGQGLPDNYGYTF. The CDR3 DNA reads as TGTGCCAGTAGTATTCGAGGACAGGGCCTACCTGATAACTATGGCTACACCTTC.

V is TRBV7-9 and J is TRBJ2-1; maybe TRBD2 (6 bases). The V gene lost 1 base and the J gene lost 4 bases, with 14 bases spanning the gap. This CDR3 spans 16 amino acids. The germline V gene encodes CDR1 SEHNR and CDR2 FQNEAQ (reference sequence). CDR3: CASSLVVGGPYNEQFF. DNA of the CDR3: TGTGCCAGCAGCTTAGTCGTGGGGGGACCTTACAATGAGCAGTTCTTC.

V usage is TRBV27 and J usage is TRBJ1-2, with 10 nucleotides matching TRBD1. CDR3 length: 16 residues. After removal of 2 bases from V and 5 bases from J, the junction contained 8 bases not matched to a gene. Germline CDR1 MNHEY, CDR2 SMNVEV (reference sequence). The CDR3 DNA sequence: TGTGCCAGCAGTTTAAAGGGACAGGGGTTATTGTATGGCTACACCTTC. Protein sequence: CASSLKGQGLLYGYTF.

The chain employs TRBV9 and TRBJ1-1; D is possibly TRBD1 (5 bases). V was clipped by 0 bases and J by 4 bases, with 10 bases between them. The germline CDR1 and CDR2 sequences are SGDLS and YYNGEE. The CDR3 runs 14 residues. The CDR3 here is CASSVGPGTTEAFF. The CDR3 nucleotides are TGTGCCAGCAGCGTAGGTCCAGGGACCACTGAAGCTTTCTTT.

The chain carries TRBV5-8 and TRBJ1-5; D gene ambiguous. Germline CDR1 is SGHTS and CDR2 is YDEGEE. The CDR3 is 15 amino acids. V was trimmed by 0 bases and J by 3 bases, leaving 10 bases between them. The CDR3 DNA is TGTGCCAGCAGCTTGGACCGACCCGTCAATCAGCCCCAGCATTTT. Protein sequence: CASSLDRPVNQPQHF.

This sequence joins TRBV6-5 and TRBJ2-5; TRBD1 is a possible D gene (6 bases). The germline V gene has CDR1 MNHEY and CDR2 SVGAGI. This CDR3 has 14 amino acids. The V gene lost 4 bases and the J gene lost 3 bases, with 12 bases spanning the gap. The CDR3 bases are TGTGCCAGCAGTTCCGGGACAAATAAAGAGACCCAGTACTTC. It yields the protein CASSSGTNKETQYF.

The V and J genes are TRBV7-9 and TRBJ1-1, with D unresolved. Germline-derived CDR1 and CDR2 are SEHNR and FQNEAQ (reference sequence). The CDR3 has 16 amino acids. V was pared by 1 base and J by 1 base, with 13 bases between. CDR3 sequence: CASSLDYGVPNTEAFF. CDR3 DNA: TGTGCCAGCAGCTTAGATTATGGGGTCCCGAACACTGAAGCTTTCTTT.